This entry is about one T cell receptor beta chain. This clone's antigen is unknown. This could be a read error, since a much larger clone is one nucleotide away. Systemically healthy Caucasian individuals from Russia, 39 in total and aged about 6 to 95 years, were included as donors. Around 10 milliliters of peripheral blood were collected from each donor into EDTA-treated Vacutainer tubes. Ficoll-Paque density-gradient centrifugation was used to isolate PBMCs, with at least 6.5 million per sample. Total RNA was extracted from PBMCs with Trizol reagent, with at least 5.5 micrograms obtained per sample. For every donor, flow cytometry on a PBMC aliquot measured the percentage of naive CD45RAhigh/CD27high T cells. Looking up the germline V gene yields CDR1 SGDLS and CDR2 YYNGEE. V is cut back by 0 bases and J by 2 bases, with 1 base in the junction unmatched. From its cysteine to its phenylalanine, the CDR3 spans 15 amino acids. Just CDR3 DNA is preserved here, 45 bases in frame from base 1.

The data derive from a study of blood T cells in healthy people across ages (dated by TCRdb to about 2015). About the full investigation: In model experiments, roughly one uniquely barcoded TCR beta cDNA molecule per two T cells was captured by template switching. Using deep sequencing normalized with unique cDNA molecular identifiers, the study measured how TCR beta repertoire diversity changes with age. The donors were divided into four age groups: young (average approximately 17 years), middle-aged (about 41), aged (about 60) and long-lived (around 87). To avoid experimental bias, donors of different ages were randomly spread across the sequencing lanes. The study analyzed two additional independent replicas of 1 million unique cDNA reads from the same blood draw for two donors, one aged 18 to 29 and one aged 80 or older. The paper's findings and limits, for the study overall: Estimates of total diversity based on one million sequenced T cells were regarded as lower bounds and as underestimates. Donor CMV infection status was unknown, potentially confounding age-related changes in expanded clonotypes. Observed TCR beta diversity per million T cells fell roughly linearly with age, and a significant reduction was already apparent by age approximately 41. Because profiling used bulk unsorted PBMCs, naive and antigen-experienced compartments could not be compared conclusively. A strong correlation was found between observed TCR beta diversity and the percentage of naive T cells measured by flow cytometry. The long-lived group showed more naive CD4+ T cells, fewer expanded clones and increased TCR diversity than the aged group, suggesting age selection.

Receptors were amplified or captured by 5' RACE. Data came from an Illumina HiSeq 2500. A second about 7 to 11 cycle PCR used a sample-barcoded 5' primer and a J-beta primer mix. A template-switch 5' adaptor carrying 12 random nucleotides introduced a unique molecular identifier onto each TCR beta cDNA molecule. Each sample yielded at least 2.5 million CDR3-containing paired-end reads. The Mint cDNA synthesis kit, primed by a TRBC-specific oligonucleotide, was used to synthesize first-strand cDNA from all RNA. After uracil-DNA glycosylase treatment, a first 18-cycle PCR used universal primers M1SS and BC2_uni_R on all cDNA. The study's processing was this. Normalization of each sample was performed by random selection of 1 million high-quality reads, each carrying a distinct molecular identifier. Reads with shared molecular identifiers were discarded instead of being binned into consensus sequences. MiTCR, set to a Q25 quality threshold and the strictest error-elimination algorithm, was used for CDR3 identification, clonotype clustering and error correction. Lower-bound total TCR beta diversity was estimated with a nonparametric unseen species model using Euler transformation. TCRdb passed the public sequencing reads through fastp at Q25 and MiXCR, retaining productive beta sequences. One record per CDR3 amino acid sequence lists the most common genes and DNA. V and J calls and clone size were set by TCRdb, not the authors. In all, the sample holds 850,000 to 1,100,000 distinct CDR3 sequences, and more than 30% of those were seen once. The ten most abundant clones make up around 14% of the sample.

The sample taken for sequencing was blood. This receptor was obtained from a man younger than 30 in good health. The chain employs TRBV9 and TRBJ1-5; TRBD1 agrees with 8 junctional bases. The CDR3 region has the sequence CASSVAGGGNQPQHF. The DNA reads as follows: TGTGCCAGCAGCGTAGCAGGGGGCGGCAATCAGCCCCAGCATTTT.